This record covers a single TCR beta chain. Using immunoSEQ multiplex PCR, the repertoire was profiled, and TCRdb retains in-frame clones only, with some absent. The data show around 70,000 clones, around nine tenths seen once. This sample is part of a study of blood T cell repertoires in COVID-19. Germline V lookup: CDR1 MNHEY, CDR2 SMNVEV (reference sequence). The V end lost 2 bases, the J end lost 0 bases, and 5 bases lay between the germline ends. The CDR3 contains 13 residues. The chain recombines TRBV27 with TRBJ2-7; D ambiguous. The receptor was isolated from a man in his forties or fifties with acute or convalescent COVID-19. Sequencing was performed on peripheral blood. CDR3 region: CASSLTSSYEQYF. The CDR3 coding sequence is TGTGCCAGCAGTTTAACGAGCTCCTACGAGCAGTACTTC.